This T cell receptor (beta chain) was found in a study of vaccination and CD4 T cells after COVID-19. Study-wide background: A median of roughly 97 days (range 35 to 161) separated diagnosis from post-COVID sampling. Taking of post-vaccine samples occurred a median approximately 67 days after dose two (range 14 to 241).

As for treatment: approximately 9-day PBMC culture with coronavirus spike peptide pools or control peptides (ViraFEST assay). This clonotype appeared a few times. Its antigen is as yet unknown. General study findings and limits: For convalescent patients, a median about 86% of reactive clones surfaced exclusively after vaccination. The authors identified 304 of 307 vaccine-specific clones in convalescent patients as spike mono-reactive.

The Oncomine TCR Beta short-read assay generated sequence data from the DNA of cultured CD4+ T cells. MiXCR was run by TCRdb on the PCR reads, yielding one entry per CDR3 protein. The table records approximately 21,000 distinct CDR3 sequences, under 65% of them present only once. The V gene's germline CDR1 is SGHNT and CDR2 YENEEA. The CDR3 extends over 12 amino acids. Trimming removed 5 bases at V and 5 bases at J, with 9 bases between. The origin of this receptor is a human donor who received a COVID-19 vaccine. V gene TRBV11-3 combines with J gene TRBJ2-5; D remains ambiguous. The source material was CD4+ T cells from blood, cultured in vitro, sampled after SARS-CoV-2 vaccination. For the CDR3, the DNA is TGTGCCAGCAGCCCCTCGGAGGAGACCCAGTACTTC. This sequence encodes CASSPSEETQYF. Full variable domain (missing parts from reference TRBV11-3 and TRBJ2-5): EAGVVQSPRYKIIEKKQPVAFWCNPISGHNTLYWYLQNLGQGPELLIRYENEEAVDDSQLPKDRFSAERLKGVDSTLKIQPAELGDSAVYLCASSPSEETQYFGPGTRLLVL.